The 20 T cell receptor beta chains below were found in one sample sequenced in a study of blood T cell repertoires in COVID-19. Clones were read by immunoSEQ multiplex PCR, and TCRdb kept only the in-frame ones, dropping some. The sample has a few hundred thousand clones; roughly nine tenths are singletons. Sample: PBMCs or T cells enriched from blood (not recorded which). The source of these receptors is a middle-aged woman who had been exposed to COVID-19.

This clone was detected once. This chain joins TRBV3-1 (or the pseudogene TRBV3-2) and TRBJ2-1; TRBD2 might be the D (6 bases). CDR1 is LGHDT, CDR2 YNNKEL, per germline (reference sequence). Trimming stripped 1 base from V and 14 bases from J, with 18 bases between. The CDR3 is made up of 14 amino acids. CDR3 sequence reads: CASSQGWLATKKFF. CDR3 bases: TGTGCCAGCAGCCAAGGTTGGCTAGCGACAAAGAAGTTCTTC.

V and J are TRBV19 and TRBJ2-1, with D perhaps TRBD2 (6 bases). Germline CDR1 LNHDA, CDR2 SQIVND (reference sequence). Trimming stripped 5 bases from V and 0 bases from J, with 11 bases between. This CDR3 region has 15 residues. In DNA, the CDR3 is TGTGCCAGTAGTTCGGGGGAGAGCTCCTACAATGAGCAGTTCTTC. Translated, it gives CASSSGESSYNEQFF.

In regard to this clone: Other DNA sequences of this sample code for an identical CDR3. This chain links TRBV7-2 with TRBJ2-3; D may be TRBD2 (5 bases). V was trimmed by 5 bases and J by 0 bases, leaving 9 bases between them. The CDR3 extends over 14 amino acids. Germline CDR1 SGHTA, CDR2 FQGNSA. The CDR3 loop is CASSPRGSTDTQYF. The CDR3 nucleotides are TGTGCCAGCAGCCCCCGGGGTAGCACAGATACGCAGTATTTT.

The rearrangement uses TRBV4-2 and TRBJ1-3, with D tentatively TRBD1 (6 bases). Trimming pared 4 bases from V and 1 base from J, leaving 14 bases between. Germline values: CDR1 LGHNA, CDR2 YNFKEQ. The CDR3 runs 16 residues. The CDR3 is CASSRTDSQSGNTIYF. The CDR3 DNA is TGTGCCAGCAGCCGAACGGACAGTCAGTCTGGAAACACCATATATTTT.

This chain links TRBV5-1 with TRBJ2-1; 11 nucleotides align to TRBD2. This CDR3 spans 13 amino acids. Germline CDR1 reads SGHRS; CDR2 reads YFSETQ. The ends lost 5 bases at V and 7 bases at J; junction bases unmatched: 2. In DNA form, the CDR3 reads TGCGCCAGCAGGTTAGCGGGAGGGAATGAGCAGTTCTTC. It translates to CASRLAGGNEQFF.

The V call is TRBV5-1, the J call TRBJ2-7; 8 bases align to TRBD2. The V gene's germline CDR1 is SGHRS and CDR2 YFSETQ. Trimming took 4 bases from V and 1 from J; bases not matched to a gene: 13. CDR3 length: 17 residues. The chain's CDR3 is CASSLAKAGGLSYEQYF. The DNA for the CDR3 is TGCGCCAGCAGCCTGGCAAAGGCGGGGGGCCTGTCCTACGAGCAGTACTTC.

The chain combines TRBV7-9 with TRBJ2-1, with 7 bases identical to TRBD2. The CDR3 covers 16 residues. From germline, CDR1 is SEHNR and CDR2 FQNEAQ (reference sequence). V trimming: 6 bases; J trimming: 1 base; junction bases outside the gene matches: 9. CDR3 region: CASRPIAGRSYNEQFF. The CDR3 DNA follows: TGTGCCAGCAGACCAATAGCGGGCCGATCCTACAATGAGCAGTTCTTC.

This clone was found once. The V gene is TRBV7-3, the J gene TRBJ1-1; D unresolved. The V gene lost 2 bases and the J gene lost 2 bases, with 9 bases spanning the gap. CDR1 SGHTA and CDR2 FQGTGA come from the germline V gene. The CDR3 totals 14 residues. This CDR3 is CASSLVGGNTEAFF. CDR3 in DNA: TGTGCCAGCAGCTTAGTAGGCGGTAACACTGAAGCTTTCTTT.

V is TRBV12-5 and J is TRBJ2-1, with a weak D call TRBD1 (5 bases). Trimming shortened V by 2 bases and J by 8 bases, and 7 bases separated the two germline ends. The CDR3 has 12 residues. Germline CDR1 reads LGHNT; CDR2 reads FRNRAP. The CDR3 region has the DNA TGTGCTAGTGGTTTGCAGGGTCATGAGCAGTTCTTC. It encodes CASGLQGHEQFF.

The V and J genes are TRBV19 and TRBJ1-2, with no clear D. This CDR3 is 13 amino acids long. Germline V CDR1 and CDR2: LNHDA, SQIVND (reference sequence). V was shortened by 0 bases and J by 8 bases, with 10 bases between the two germline ends. The CDR3 loop reads CASSIDPNEGYTF. The DNA of the CDR3 is TGTGCCAGTAGTATAGATCCGAATGAGGGCTACACCTTC.

This clone was counted only a few times. The J gene is TRBJ1-6, the V gene TRBV4-2; D is ambiguous. V was cut by 0 bases and J by 5 bases, with 8 bases left in between. The CDR3 is made up of 15 amino acids. CDR1 is LGHNA, CDR2 YNFKEQ, per germline. CDR3 loop: CASSQDGMDNSPLHF. The DNA of the CDR3 is TGTGCCAGCAGCCAAGACGGGATGGATAATTCACCCCTCCACTTT.

The rearrangement uses TRBV27 and TRBJ2-2, with 11 bases matching TRBD2. This CDR3 is 15 amino acids long. Trimming removed 2 bases from V and 4 bases from J; junction bases left unmatched: 0. The V gene's germline CDR1 is MNHEY and CDR2 SMNVEV (reference sequence). The CDR3 spells CASSLGTSGTGELFF. The CDR3, as DNA: TGTGCCAGCAGTTTAGGGACTAGCGGCACCGGGGAGCTGTTTTTT.

The rearrangement uses TRBV14 and TRBJ1-6; D is possibly TRBD1 (5 bases). V was clipped by 1 base and J by 9 bases, with 7 bases between them. CDR1 and CDR2 (germline): SGHDN, FVKESK. CDR3 length equals 13 residues. DNA for the CDR3: TGTGCCAGCAGCCAAGCTAGGGGTTCACCCCTCCACTTT. Translated, it gives CASSQARGSPLHF.

V and J are TRBV3-1 (or the pseudogene TRBV3-2) and TRBJ1-6; 7 bases line up with TRBD1. This CDR3 region has 14 residues. V gave up 3 bases and J gave up 6 bases; unmatched junction bases: 2. Germline V gene sequence: CDR1 LGHDT, CDR2 YNNKEL (reference sequence). CDR3 nucleotide sequence: TGTGCCAGCAGCCAGGGACAGACTAATTCACCCCTCCACTTT. It translates to CASSQGQTNSPLHF.

The chain is built from TRBV7-3 and TRBJ2-1; 12 positions agree with TRBD2. The ends lost 5 bases at V and 4 bases at J; junction bases unmatched: 3. The CDR3 consists of 15 residues. Germline values: CDR1 SGHTA, CDR2 FQGTGA. The CDR3 is CASSQTSGRYNEQFF. For the CDR3, the DNA is TGTGCCAGCAGCCAGACTAGCGGGAGATACAATGAGCAGTTCTTC.

This clone showed up just a few times. The chain has TRBV29-1 and TRBJ2-1, with TRBD1 matching over 10 bases. V lost 5 bases and J lost 3; bases outside the gene matches: 7. The germline V gene encodes CDR1 SQVTM and CDR2 ANQGSEA. The CDR3 spans 15 residues. The CDR3 DNA reads as TGCAGCGTTCTGATGAGGACAGGGGGCTACAATGAGCAGTTCTTC. The encoded protein is CSVLMRTGGYNEQFF.

The rearrangement links TRBV27 to TRBJ1-4, with D perhaps TRBD1 (6 bases). The CDR3 is made up of 15 amino acids. Germline V gene data show CDR1 as MNHEY and CDR2 as SMNVEV (reference sequence). V lost 3 bases and J 8 bases, leaving 16 bases between the germline ends. In DNA form, the CDR3 reads TGTGCCAGCAGTTTTAAGGCGGGGGCGGTGGAAAAACTGTTTTTT. Translation gives CASSFKAGAVEKLFF.

The rearrangement links TRBV9 to TRBJ2-4, with D possibly TRBD1 on 5 matching bases. The V end was cut by 3 bases, the J end by 0 bases, with 19 bases between. Germline V gene sequence: CDR1 SGDLS, CDR2 YYNGEE. This CDR3 has 18 amino acids. This CDR3 is CASSAKDMRPLAKNIQYF. In nucleotides, the CDR3 is TGTGCCAGCAGCGCTAAGGACATGCGCCCGCTAGCCAAAAACATTCAGTACTTC.

The J gene is TRBJ2-1, the V gene TRBV29-1; TRBD2 matches at 13 bases. The CDR3 is made up of 18 amino acids. The V gene end was trimmed by 5 bases and the J gene end by 5 bases; junction bases not matched to a gene: 15. Germline V gene sequence: CDR1 SQVTM, CDR2 ANQGSEA. The CDR3: CSVQGLAGHSTKHNEQFF. For the CDR3, the DNA is TGCAGCGTTCAGGGACTAGCGGGACACAGCACTAAACACAATGAGCAGTTCTTC.

The chain uses TRBV19 and TRBJ1-5; D unclear. This CDR3 is 14 amino acids long. In germline, CDR1 is LNHDA, CDR2 SQIVND (reference sequence). V shed 8 bases and J shed 4 bases, with 15 bases lying between them. The CDR3 region is CASCAISGNQPQHF. Written as DNA, the CDR3 is TGTGCCAGTTGCGCGATAAGCGGTAATCAGCCCCAGCATTTT.